Listed below are T cell receptor beta chains from one sample, sequenced in a study of vaccination and CD4 T cells after COVID-19. TCRdb reanalysed the PCR reads using MiXCR and keeps one entry per CDR3 protein. The sample contains roughly 25,000 distinct CDR3 sequences, around 50% of which appear only once. Sequences were derived from CD4+ T cells from blood, sampled before SARS-CoV-2 vaccination. The receptors derive from a human donor who had recovered from COVID-19. CDR3s include the opening cysteine and the closing phenylalanine or tryptophan. D genes are given only for firm matches. Clone sizes are given selectively: once, few, many, or a class where the clone is expanded.

V gene	J gene	D gene	clone size	CDR3 DNA	CDR3 protein
TRBV20-1	TRBJ1-5	-	few	TGCAGTGCTAGAGATGGTCACAGGGCCAGCAATCAGCCCCAGCATTTT	CSARDGHRASNQPQHF
TRBV7-8	TRBJ2-5	-	-	TGTGCCAGCAGCGCCAAAAGGAGAGGGGAGACCCAGTACTTC	CASSAKRRGETQYF
TRBV19	TRBJ1-1	TRBD1	-	TGTGCCACCGCGTCGCAGGGGGGCAACACTGAAGCTTTCTTT	CATASQGGNTEAFF
TRBV21-1	TRBJ2-7	-	few	TGTGCCAGTAAACAACCCACATGGCGGTTTTCCTACGAGCAGTACTTC	CASKQPTWRFSYEQYF
TRBV2	TRBJ2-1	-	-	TGTGCCAGCAGTAGGGGCGGGGCATACAATGAGCAGTTCTTC	CASSRGGAYNEQFF
TRBV2	TRBJ2-5	TRBD2	-	TGTGCCAACAAACTAGCGGGAGGAGTGGAGACCCAGTACTTC	CANKLAGGVETQYF
TRBV20-1	TRBJ2-3	TRBD1	-	TGCAGTGCCCCTGACAGGGGCGGATCGACAGATACGCAGTATTTT	CSAPDRGGSTDTQYF
TRBV20-1	TRBJ2-7	-	-	TGCAGTGCTTCGGCCTCACTAGCACCAAACTACGAGCAGTACTTC	CSASASLAPNYEQYF
TRBV15	TRBJ2-5	TRBD2	-	TGTGCCACCAGCAGAAGGGGAGGGGAGACCCAGTACTTC	CATSRRGGETQYF
TRBV15	TRBJ2-7	TRBD2	once	TGTGCCACCAGCAGAGAGGCGGGAGGAGGGTACGAGCAGTACTTC	CATSREAGGGYEQYF
TRBV7-2	TRBJ2-2	-	-	TGTGCCAGCAGCTCCATCGGGCACGCGGTCACCGGGGAGCTGTTTTTT	CASSSIGHAVTGELFF
TRBV9	TRBJ1-5	-	-	TGTGCCAGCAGCACTACGGAATGGAGCAATCAGCCCCAGCATTTT	CASSTTEWSNQPQHF
TRBV12-3/TRBV12-4	TRBJ1-5	-	once	TGTGCCAGCAGTTTAAGGGGTATGAGTCAGCCCCAGCATTTT	CASSLRGMSQPQHF
TRBV7-9	TRBJ1-3	TRBD1	-	TGTGCCAGCAGCCACCGGGACAGGGTTGGAAACACCATATATTTT	CASSHRDRVGNTIYF
TRBV7-9	TRBJ1-1	-	-	TGTGCCAGCAGCCTACGGGACCGCGGCACTGAAGCTTTCTTT	CASSLRDRGTEAFF
TRBV20-1	TRBJ2-3	-	few	TGCAGTGCTATTCTTGCTTCAAGCACAGATACGCAGTATTTT	CSAILASSTDTQYF
TRBV7-2	TRBJ1-5	-	few	TGTGCCAGCAGCTTAACAGAGAATCAGCCCCAGCATTTT	CASSLTENQPQHF
TRBV21-1	TRBJ2-3	-	-	TGTGCCAGCAGCAAATTGGGCATCGGTGGCCCGTTATACCGCACAGATACGCAGTATTTT	CASSKLGIGGPLYRTDTQYF
TRBV20-1	TRBJ2-3	-	-	TGCAGTTCCCCGATGATCGGGAGTTTCGCAGATACGCAGTATTTT	CSSPMIGSFADTQYF
TRBV20-1	TRBJ2-7	-	-	TGCAGTGCTCCAGTCGTAGGTGGGGACCAGCTCTACGAGCAGTACTTC	CSAPVVGGDQLYEQYF
TRBV15	TRBJ1-5	-	-	TGTGCCACCAGCAGGGTAATTATACTACAGGGTCAGCCCCAGCATTTT	CATSRVIILQGQPQHF
TRBV19	TRBJ1-5	-	few	TGTGCCAGTAGTATCTACCGACTTACCCATCAGCCCCAGCATTTT	CASSIYRLTHQPQHF
TRBV4-3	TRBJ1-2	TRBD1	-	TGCGCCAGCAGCCAGGGGGGACAGGGGGCCTTGTCGGGCTACACCTTC	CASSQGGQGALSGYTF
TRBV19	TRBJ2-7	TRBD2	-	TGTGCCAGTAGTATAGACCCGCGGGAGCCCTCCTACGAGCAGTACTTC	CASSIDPREPSYEQYF
TRBV6-1	TRBJ1-1	-	-	TGTGCCAGCAGTGGAGGGGGGACTGGAGCTTTCTTT	CASSGGGTGAFF
TRBV6-1	TRBJ1-2	TRBD1	-	TGTGCCGCCAGAATGATAACAGGGGTTTATGGCTACACCTTC	CAARMITGVYGYTF